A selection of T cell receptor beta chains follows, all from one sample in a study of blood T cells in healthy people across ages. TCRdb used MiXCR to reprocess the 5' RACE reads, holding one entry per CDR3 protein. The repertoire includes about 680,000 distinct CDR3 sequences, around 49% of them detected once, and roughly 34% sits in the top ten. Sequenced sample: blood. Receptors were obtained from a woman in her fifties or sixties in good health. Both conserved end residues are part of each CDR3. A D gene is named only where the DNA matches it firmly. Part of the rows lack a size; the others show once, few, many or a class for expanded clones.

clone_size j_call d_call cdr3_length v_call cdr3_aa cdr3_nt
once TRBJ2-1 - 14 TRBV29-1 CSVDSRGPNNEQFF TGCAGCGTTGATTCCCGGGGACCGAACAATGAGCAGTTCTTC
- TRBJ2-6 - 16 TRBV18 CASSPLRETGANVLTF TGTGCCAGCTCACCACTACGGGAGACCGGGGCCAACGTCCTGACTTTC
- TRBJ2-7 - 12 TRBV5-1 CASSLTQNEQYF TGCGCCAGCAGCTTGACCCAGAACGAGCAGTACTTC
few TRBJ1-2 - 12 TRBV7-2 CASSLVTYGYTF TGTGCCAGCAGCTTAGTTACCTATGGCTACACCTTC
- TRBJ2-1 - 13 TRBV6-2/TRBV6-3 CASSRSDVGEQFF TGTGCCAGCAGCCGCTCGGATGTCGGTGAGCAGTTCTTC
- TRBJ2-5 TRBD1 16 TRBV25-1 CASSVPGTGSQETQYF TGTGCCAGCAGTGTACCCGGGACAGGGTCTCAAGAGACCCAGTACTTC
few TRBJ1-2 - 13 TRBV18 CASSPEGAVGYTF TGTGCCAGCTCACCAGAGGGAGCAGTTGGCTACACCTTC
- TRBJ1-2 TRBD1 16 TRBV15 CTTSRDGTATNYGYTF TGTACCACCAGCAGAGATGGGACAGCAACTAACTATGGCTACACCTTC
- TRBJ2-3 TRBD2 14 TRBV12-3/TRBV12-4 CASSPGTSTYTQYF TGTGCCAGCAGTCCCGGGACTAGCACCTATACGCAGTATTTT
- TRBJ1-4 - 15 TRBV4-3 CASSPTRATNEKLFF TGCGCCAGCAGCCCGACACGGGCAACTAATGAAAAACTGTTTTTT
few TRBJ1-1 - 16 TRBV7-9 CASSFGLPGGDTEAFF TGTGCCAGCAGCTTTGGCCTTCCCGGCGGAGACACTGAAGCTTTCTTT
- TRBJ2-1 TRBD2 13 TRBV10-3 CAIGSSGRGEQFF TGTGCCATCGGTTCTAGCGGGAGGGGTGAGCAGTTCTTC
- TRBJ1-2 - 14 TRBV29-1 CSVGSGGRNYGYTF TGCAGCGTTGGTTCGGGGGGCCGGAACTATGGCTACACCTTC
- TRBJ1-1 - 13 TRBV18 CASTRITNTEAFF TGTGCCAGCACGAGGATCACGAACACTGAAGCTTTCTTT
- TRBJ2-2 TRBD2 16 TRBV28 CASRKTGTRNTGELFF TGTGCCAGCAGAAAGACCGGGACTAGGAACACCGGGGAGCTGTTTTTT
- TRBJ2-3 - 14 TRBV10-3 CAISIQGNTDTQYF TGTGCCATCAGCATACAGGGTAACACAGATACGCAGTATTTT
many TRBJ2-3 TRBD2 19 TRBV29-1 CSVAGTSGRAGASTDTQYF TGCAGCGTTGCCGGGACTAGCGGGAGGGCCGGGGCTAGCACAGATACGCAGTATTTT